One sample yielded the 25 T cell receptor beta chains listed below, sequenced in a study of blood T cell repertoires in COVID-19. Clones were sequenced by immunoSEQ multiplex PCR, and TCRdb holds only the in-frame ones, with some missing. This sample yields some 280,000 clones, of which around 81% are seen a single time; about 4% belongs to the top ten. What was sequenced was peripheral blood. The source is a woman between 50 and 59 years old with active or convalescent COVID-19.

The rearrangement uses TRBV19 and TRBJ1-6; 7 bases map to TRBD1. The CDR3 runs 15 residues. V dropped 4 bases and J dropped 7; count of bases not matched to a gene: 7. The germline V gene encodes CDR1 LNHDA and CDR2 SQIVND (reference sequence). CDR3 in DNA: TGTGCCAGTAGTACCCGACAGGGTAGAAATTCACCCCTCCACTTT. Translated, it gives CASSTRQGRNSPLHF.

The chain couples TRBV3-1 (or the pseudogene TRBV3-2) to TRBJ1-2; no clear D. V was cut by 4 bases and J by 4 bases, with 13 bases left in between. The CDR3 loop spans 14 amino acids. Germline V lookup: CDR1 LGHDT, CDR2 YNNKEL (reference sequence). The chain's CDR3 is CASSPEAASYGYTF. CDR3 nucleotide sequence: TGTGCCAGCAGCCCGGAGGCAGCGAGCTATGGCTACACCTTC.

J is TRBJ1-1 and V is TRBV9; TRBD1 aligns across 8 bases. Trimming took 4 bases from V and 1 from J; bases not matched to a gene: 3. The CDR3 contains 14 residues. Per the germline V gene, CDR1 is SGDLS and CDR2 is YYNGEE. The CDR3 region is CASSMTGANTEAFF. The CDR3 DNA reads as TGTGCCAGCAGCATGACAGGGGCGAACACTGAAGCTTTCTTT.

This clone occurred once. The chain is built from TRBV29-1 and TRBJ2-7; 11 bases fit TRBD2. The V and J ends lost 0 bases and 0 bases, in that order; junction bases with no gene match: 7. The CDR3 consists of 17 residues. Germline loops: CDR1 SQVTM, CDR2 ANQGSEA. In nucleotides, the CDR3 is TGCAGCGTTGAAGATCGACTAGCGGGAAAGAGCTCCTACGAGCAGTACTTC. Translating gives CSVEDRLAGKSSYEQYF.

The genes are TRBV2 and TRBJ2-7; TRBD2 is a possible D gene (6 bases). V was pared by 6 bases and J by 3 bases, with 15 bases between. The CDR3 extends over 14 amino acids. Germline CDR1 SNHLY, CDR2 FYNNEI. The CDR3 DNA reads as TGTGCCAGCAGAGACTCGGGGGAAGGCTACGAGCAGTACTTC. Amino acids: CASRDSGEGYEQYF.

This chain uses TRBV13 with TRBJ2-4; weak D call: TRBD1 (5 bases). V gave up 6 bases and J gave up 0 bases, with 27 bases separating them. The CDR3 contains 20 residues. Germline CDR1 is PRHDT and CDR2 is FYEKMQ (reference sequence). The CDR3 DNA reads TGTGCCAGCAGTTTTTTAGGTCGCAGGGTGGGCCAACTAGCCAAAAACATTCAGTACTTC. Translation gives CASSFLGRRVGQLAKNIQYF.

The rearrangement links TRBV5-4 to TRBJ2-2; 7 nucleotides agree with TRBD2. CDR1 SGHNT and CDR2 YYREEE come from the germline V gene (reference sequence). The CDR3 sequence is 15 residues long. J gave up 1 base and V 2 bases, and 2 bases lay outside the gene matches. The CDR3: CASSLRGRNTGELFF. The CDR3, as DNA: TGTGCCAGCAGCTTACGCGGGAGGAACACCGGGGAGCTGTTTTTT. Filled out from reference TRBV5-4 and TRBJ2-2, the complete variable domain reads ETGVTQSPTHLIKTRGQQVTLRCSSQSGHNTVSWYQQALGQGPQFIFQYYREEENGRGNFPPRFSGLQFPNYSSELNVNALELDDSALYLCASSLRGRNTGELFFGEGSRLTVL.

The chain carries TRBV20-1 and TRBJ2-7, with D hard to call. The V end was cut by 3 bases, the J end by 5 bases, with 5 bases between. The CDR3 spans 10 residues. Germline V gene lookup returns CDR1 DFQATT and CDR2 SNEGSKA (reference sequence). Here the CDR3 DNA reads TGCAGTGCTAGGGAGAACGAGCAGTACTTC. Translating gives CSARENEQYF.

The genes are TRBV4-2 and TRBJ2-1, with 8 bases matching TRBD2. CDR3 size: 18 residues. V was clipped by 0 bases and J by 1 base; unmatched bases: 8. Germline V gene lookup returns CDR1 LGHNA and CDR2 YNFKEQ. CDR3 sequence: CASSQEFQAGDSYNEQFF. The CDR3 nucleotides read TGTGCCAGCAGCCAAGAATTTCAAGCGGGAGATTCCTACAATGAGCAGTTCTTC.

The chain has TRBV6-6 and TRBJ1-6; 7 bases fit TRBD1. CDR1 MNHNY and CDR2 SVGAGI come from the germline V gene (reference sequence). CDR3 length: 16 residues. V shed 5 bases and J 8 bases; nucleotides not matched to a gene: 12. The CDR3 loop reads CASSRSTGVRDSPLHF. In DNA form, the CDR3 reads TGTGCCAGCAGTAGATCCACAGGGGTAAGGGATTCACCCCTCCACTTT.

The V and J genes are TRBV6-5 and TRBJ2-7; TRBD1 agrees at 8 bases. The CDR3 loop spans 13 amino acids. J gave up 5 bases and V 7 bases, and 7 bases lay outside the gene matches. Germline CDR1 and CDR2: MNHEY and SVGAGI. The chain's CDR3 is CASTLDRVNEQYF. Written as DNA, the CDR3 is TGTGCCAGCACCCTGGACAGGGTTAACGAGCAGTACTTC.

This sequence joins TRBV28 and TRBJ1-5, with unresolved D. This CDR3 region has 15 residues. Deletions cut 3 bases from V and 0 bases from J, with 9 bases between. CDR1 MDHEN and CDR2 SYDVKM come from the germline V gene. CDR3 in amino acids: CASSFLQYSNQPQHF. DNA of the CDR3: TGTGCCAGCAGTTTTTTGCAGTATAGCAATCAGCCCCAGCATTTT. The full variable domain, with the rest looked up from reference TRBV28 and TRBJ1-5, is DVKVTQSSRYLVKRTGEKVFLECVQDMDHENMFWYRQDPGLGLRLIYFSYDVKMKEKGDIPEGYSVSREKKERFSLILESASTNQTSMYLCASSFLQYSNQPQHFGDGTRLSIL.

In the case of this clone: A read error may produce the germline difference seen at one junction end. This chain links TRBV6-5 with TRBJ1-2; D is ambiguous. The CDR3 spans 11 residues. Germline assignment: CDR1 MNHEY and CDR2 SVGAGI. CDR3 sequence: CASRFNFGYTF. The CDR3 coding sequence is TGTGCCAGCAGGTTCAACTTTGGCTACACCTTC.

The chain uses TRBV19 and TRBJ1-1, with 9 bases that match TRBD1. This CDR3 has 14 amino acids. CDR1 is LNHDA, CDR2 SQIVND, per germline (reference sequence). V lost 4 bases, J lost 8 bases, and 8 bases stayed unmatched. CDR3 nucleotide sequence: TGTGCCAGTAGTAGGGGGGACAGGGCGAGCGAAGCTTTCTTT. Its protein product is CASSRGDRASEAFF.

As DNA, the CDR3 is TGTGCCAGCAGCCTCGGACTAGTAACAGATACGCAGTATTTT. Translation gives CASSLGLVTDTQYF. This sequence joins TRBV9 and TRBJ2-3; TRBD2 aligns across 7 bases. Germline V gene data show CDR1 as SGDLS and CDR2 as YYNGEE. The CDR3 has 14 residues. Trimming at V came to 4 bases and at J to 3 bases, leaving 5 bases not matched to a gene.

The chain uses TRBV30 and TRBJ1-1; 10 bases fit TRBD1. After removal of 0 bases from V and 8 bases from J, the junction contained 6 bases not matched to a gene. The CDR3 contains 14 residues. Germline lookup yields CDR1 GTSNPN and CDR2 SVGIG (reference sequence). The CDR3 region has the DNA TGTGCCTGGAGTGTACTCCGGACAGGGGGAGAAGCTTTCTTT. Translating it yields CAWSVLRTGGEAFF.

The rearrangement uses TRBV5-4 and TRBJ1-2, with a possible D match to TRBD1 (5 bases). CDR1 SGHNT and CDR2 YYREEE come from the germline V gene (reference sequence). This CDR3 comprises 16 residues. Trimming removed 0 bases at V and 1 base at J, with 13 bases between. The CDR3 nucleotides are TGTGCCAGCAGCTTGGGGGGCAGCCCGAATAACTATGGCTACACCTTC. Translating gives CASSLGGSPNNYGYTF.

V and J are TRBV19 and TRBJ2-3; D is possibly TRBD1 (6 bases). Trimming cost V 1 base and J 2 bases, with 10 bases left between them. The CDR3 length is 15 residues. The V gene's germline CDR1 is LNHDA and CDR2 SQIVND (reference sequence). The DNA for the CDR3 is TGTGCCAGTAGTATAGGGGACACACACACAGATACGCAGTATTTT. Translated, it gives CASSIGDTHTDTQYF.

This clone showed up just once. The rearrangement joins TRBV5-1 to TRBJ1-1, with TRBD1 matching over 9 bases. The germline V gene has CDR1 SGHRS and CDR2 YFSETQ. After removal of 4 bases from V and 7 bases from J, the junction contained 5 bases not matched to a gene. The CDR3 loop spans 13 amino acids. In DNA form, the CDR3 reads TGCGCCAGCAGCAATACAGGGGGCAATGAAGCTTTCTTT. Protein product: CASSNTGGNEAFF.

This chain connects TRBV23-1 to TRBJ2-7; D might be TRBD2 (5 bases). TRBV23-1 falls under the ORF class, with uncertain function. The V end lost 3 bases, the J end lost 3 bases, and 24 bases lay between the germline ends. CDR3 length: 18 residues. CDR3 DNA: TGCGCCAGCAGTCATCCCCCCTCCCGAATGGGGAGTTACTACGAGCAGTACTTC. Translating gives CASSHPPSRMGSYYEQYF.

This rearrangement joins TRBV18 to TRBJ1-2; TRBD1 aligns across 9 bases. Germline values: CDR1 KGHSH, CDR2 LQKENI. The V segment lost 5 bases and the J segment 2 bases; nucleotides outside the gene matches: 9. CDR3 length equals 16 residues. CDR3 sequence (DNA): TGTGCCAGCTCATCGGGACAGGGTCGAGCGAACTATGGCTACACCTTC. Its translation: CASSSGQGRANYGYTF.

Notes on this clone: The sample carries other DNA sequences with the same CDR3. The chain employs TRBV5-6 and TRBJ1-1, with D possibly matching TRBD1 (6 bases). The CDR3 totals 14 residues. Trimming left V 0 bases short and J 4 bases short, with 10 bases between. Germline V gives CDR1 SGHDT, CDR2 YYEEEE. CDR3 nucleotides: TGTGCCAGCAGCTTGGTTCCGACAGGCACTGAAGCTTTCTTT. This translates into CASSLVPTGTEAFF.

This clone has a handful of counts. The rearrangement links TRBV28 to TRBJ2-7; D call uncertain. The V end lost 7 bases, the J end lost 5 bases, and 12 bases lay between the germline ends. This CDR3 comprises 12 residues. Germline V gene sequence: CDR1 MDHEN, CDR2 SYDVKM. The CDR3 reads CASTTRWDEQYF. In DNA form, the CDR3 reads TGTGCCAGCACGACTCGCTGGGACGAGCAGTACTTC.

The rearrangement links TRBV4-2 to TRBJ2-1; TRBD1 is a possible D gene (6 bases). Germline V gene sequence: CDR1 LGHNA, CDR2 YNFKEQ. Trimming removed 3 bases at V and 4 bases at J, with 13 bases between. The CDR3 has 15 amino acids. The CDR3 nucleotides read TGTGCCAGCAGCCAGGACAGAGCCTCTTACAATGAGCAGTTCTTC. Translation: CASSQDRASYNEQFF.

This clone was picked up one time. The CDR3 region is CASSLAVTESRFF. For the CDR3, the DNA is TGTGCCAGCAGCTTAGCGGTAACTGAATCGCGGTTCTTC. The V gene is TRBV7-9, the J gene TRBJ2-1; no reliable D call. The CDR3 totals 13 residues. CDR1 is SEHNR and CDR2 is FQNEAQ in the germline V gene (reference sequence). Trimming removed 0 bases from V and 15 bases from J, with 15 bases in between.